This TCR beta chain emerged from a study of radiotherapy plus CTLA-4 blockade in lung cancer. About the research overall: Patients showed objective responses in 15% to 20% of cases and disease control in roughly 30%. Study-wide findings and caveats: Blood-borne expansion of tumor-derived TCR clones followed radiotherapy plus ipilimumab. Early clonal dynamics of blood T cells, together with interferon-beta, were reported as the best response predictor.

Unmatched junction bases numbered 7, after V lost 1 base and J lost 5 bases. Looked up from germline, CDR1 is LNHNV and CDR2 is YYDKDF (reference sequence). This CDR3 region has 16 residues. A word on this clone: Its antigen remains unidentified.

Enrolled patients, whose metastatic non-small-cell lung cancer was chemo-refractory, received focal radiation plus CTLA-4 blockade with ipilimumab. Method: immunoSEQ multiplex PCR; TCRdb's copy keeps in-frame clones and lacks some. The table has 25,000 to 30,000 clones, over 70% seen once; the top ten hold less than 25%. The sequence was obtained from a human donor with non-small cell lung cancer that progressed on radiotherapy plus ipilimumab. Sequences were derived from peripheral blood, sampled from a patient treated with radiotherapy plus ipilimumab. The chain uses TRBV15 and TRBJ1-5; 8 bases are shared with TRBD1. This CDR3 is CATSRGSQGADQPQHF. DNA of the CDR3: TGTGCCACCAGCAGAGGCTCCCAGGGGGCAGATCAGCCCCAGCATTTT.